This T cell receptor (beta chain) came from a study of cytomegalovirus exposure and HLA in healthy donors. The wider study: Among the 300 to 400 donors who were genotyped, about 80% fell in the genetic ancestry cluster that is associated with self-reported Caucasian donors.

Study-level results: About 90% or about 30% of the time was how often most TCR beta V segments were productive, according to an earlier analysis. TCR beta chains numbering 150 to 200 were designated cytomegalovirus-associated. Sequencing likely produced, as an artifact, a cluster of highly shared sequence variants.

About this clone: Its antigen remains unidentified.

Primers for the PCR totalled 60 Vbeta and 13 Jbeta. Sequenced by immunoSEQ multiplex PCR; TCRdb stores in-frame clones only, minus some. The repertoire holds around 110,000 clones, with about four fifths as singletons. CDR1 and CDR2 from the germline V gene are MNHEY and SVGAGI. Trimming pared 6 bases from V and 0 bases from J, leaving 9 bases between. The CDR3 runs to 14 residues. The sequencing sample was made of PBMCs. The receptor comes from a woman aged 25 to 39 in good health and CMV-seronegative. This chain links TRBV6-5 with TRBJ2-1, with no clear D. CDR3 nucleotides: TGTGCCAGCAGCTACGTGAGCTCCTACAATGAGCAGTTCTTC. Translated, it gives CASSYVSSYNEQFF.